A selection of T cell receptor beta chains follows, all from one sample in a study of cytomegalovirus exposure and HLA in healthy donors. TCRdb's table, derived via immunoSEQ multiplex PCR, lists solely in-frame clones and lacks some. The data contain tens of thousands of clones, around three quarters of them singletons. Sequenced sample: PBMCs. The receptors were gathered from a woman aged 45-59 years in good health and CMV-seropositive. CDR3s include the opening cysteine and the closing phenylalanine or tryptophan. Fields, in order: V gene, D gene, clone size, J gene, CDR3 protein, CDR3 DNA. The D gene is left open where the match is weak. Size is stated for part of the rows, as once, few or many counts, or as a class when the clone is expanded.

V gene: TRBV4-3; D gene: TRBD2; clone size: .; J gene: TRBJ2-7; CDR3 protein: CASSQFYERDPSYEQYF; CDR3 DNA: TGCGCCAGCAGCCAATTCTACGAGCGGGACCCTTCCTACGAGCAGTACTTC
V gene: TRBV7-8; D gene: TRBD2; clone size: .; J gene: TRBJ2-1; CDR3 protein: CASSRAGGAYNEQFF; CDR3 DNA: TGTGCCAGCAGCCGCGCGGGGGGGGCTTACAATGAGCAGTTCTTC
V gene: TRBV2; D gene: TRBD1; clone size: once; J gene: TRBJ2-7; CDR3 protein: CASRLDRGAFYF; CDR3 DNA: TGTGCCAGCAGGTTGGACAGGGGGGCATTCTACTTC
V gene: TRBV27; D gene: .; clone size: .; J gene: TRBJ2-7; CDR3 protein: CASSLRQGRDEQYF; CDR3 DNA: TGTGCCAGCAGTTTAAGGCAGGGCAGGGATGAGCAGTACTTC
V gene: TRBV7-9; D gene: .; clone size: .; J gene: TRBJ2-1; CDR3 protein: CSSSLGAVSYNEQFF; CDR3 DNA: TGTTCCAGCAGCTTAGGGGCAGTCTCCTACAATGAGCAGTTCTTC
V gene: TRBV28; D gene: .; clone size: .; J gene: TRBJ1-4; CDR3 protein: CASTPGLGKLFF; CDR3 DNA: TGTGCCAGCACCCCAGGGTTAGGAAAACTGTTTTTT
V gene: TRBV28; D gene: .; clone size: .; J gene: TRBJ1-1; CDR3 protein: CASRAEPSPEAFF; CDR3 DNA: TGTGCCAGCAGAGCCGAGCCCTCACCTGAAGCTTTCTTT
V gene: TRBV19; D gene: .; clone size: .; J gene: TRBJ2-3; CDR3 protein: CATSFTDTQYF; CDR3 DNA: TGTGCCACCTCGTTTACAGATACGCAGTATTTT
V gene: TRBV11-2; D gene: .; clone size: .; J gene: TRBJ1-4; CDR3 protein: CASSLAGWTNEKLFF; CDR3 DNA: TGTGCCAGCAGCTTAGCGGGGTGGACTAATGAAAAACTGTTTTTT
V gene: TRBV10-3; D gene: .; clone size: few; J gene: TRBJ2-7; CDR3 protein: CATRPGQSSYEQYF; CDR3 DNA: TGTGCCACCCGTCCCGGACAGAGCTCCTACGAGCAGTACTTC
V gene: TRBV10-1; D gene: .; clone size: .; J gene: TRBJ2-3; CDR3 protein: CASSAGGLSRDTQYF; CDR3 DNA: TGCGCCAGCAGTGCCGGGGGGCTATCCCGGGATACGCAGTATTTT
V gene: TRBV5-1; D gene: TRBD2; clone size: once; J gene: TRBJ2-7; CDR3 protein: CASSTRGDEQYF; CDR3 DNA: TGCGCCAGCAGTACCCGGGGGGACGAGCAGTACTTC
V gene: TRBV4-2; D gene: .; clone size: .; J gene: TRBJ1-1; CDR3 protein: CASSQDTRGTEAFF; CDR3 DNA: TGTGCCAGCAGCCAAGACACTCGGGGCACTGAAGCTTTCTTT
V gene: TRBV14; D gene: .; clone size: .; J gene: TRBJ2-7; CDR3 protein: CASSQAGRYEQYF; CDR3 DNA: TGTGCCAGCAGCCAAGCGGGTCGGTACGAGCAGTACTTC
V gene: TRBV28; D gene: .; clone size: .; J gene: TRBJ2-7; CDR3 protein: CASSPHYEQYF; CDR3 DNA: TGTGCCAGCTCCCCCCACTACGAGCAGTACTTC